This is a list of T cell receptor beta chains from one sample in a study of shared clonotypes between healthy human individuals. TCRdb's copy holds only in-frame clones and misses some; the assay was immunoSEQ multiplex PCR. The profile covers nearly 1 million clones, with 76% appearing a single time and around 1.4% taken by the ten largest. Sequencing was done on a sample of memory CD4+ T cells sorted from blood. Receptors were obtained from a young man in good health. Each CDR3 is given with its conserved first and last residue. Fields, in order: V gene, clone size, J gene, D gene, CDR3 DNA, CDR3 protein. The D gene is left open where the match is weak. Not all rows give a size; the values are once, few, many and, for expanded clones, a class.

>TRBV28|-|TRBJ1-6|-
TGTGCCAGCAGTACCCGGGCCCTCAATTCACCCCTCCACTTT
CASSTRALNSPLHF
>TRBV28|once|TRBJ2-7|TRBD2
TGTGCCAGCAGTTCAGGACTAGCGGGGGTCAACTCCTACGAGCAGTACTTC
CASSSGLAGVNSYEQYF
>TRBV7-9|once|TRBJ2-5|TRBD2
TGTGCCAGCAGCCAAGGGCGACTAGCGGGAGTCGGGCAAGAGACCCAGTACTTC
CASSQGRLAGVGQETQYF
>TRBV18|-|TRBJ2-7|-
TGTGCCAGCTCATCGGACACCAATCCCTACGAGCAGTACTTC
CASSSDTNPYEQYF
>TRBV7-6|-|TRBJ1-4|TRBD1
TGTGCCAGCAGCTTAGCGCCGCAGGGGGTTAATGAAAAACTGTTTTTT
CASSLAPQGVNEKLFF
>TRBV6-5|-|TRBJ1-1|-
TGTGCCAGCAGTTACACAACAGGGAGGAACACTGAAGCTTTCTTT
CASSYTTGRNTEAFF
>TRBV5-6|-|TRBJ2-5|TRBD1
TGTGCCAGCAGCTTGGGGGGGACAGGGATAATGGAGACCCAGTACTTC
CASSLGGTGIMETQYF
>TRBV16|-|TRBJ1-2|-
TGTGCCAGCAGCCAAGCCACGCCGTACTATGGCTACACCTTC
CASSQATPYYGYTF
>TRBV5-1|-|TRBJ2-3|TRBD1
TGCGCCAGCAGCTTCAGGGGGCTTACAGATACGCAGTATTTT
CASSFRGLTDTQYF
>TRBV30|-|TRBJ1-2|TRBD1
TGTGCCTGGGCAGTCGGTACAGGGGGAAATGGCTACACCTTC
CAWAVGTGGNGYTF
>TRBV5-1|-|TRBJ2-3|-
TGCGCCAGCAGCCCTGGTGGGGCAGACACAGATACGCAGTATTTT
CASSPGGADTDTQYF
>TRBV5-1|-|TRBJ2-1|-
TGCGCCAGCAGCTTGGTTGGAGACAGCCAATACAATGAGCAGTTCTTC
CASSLVGDSQYNEQFF
>TRBV6-6|-|TRBJ2-7|-
TGTGCCAGCAGTTACGTCTACGAGCAGTACTTC
CASSYVYEQYF
>TRBV5-4|-|TRBJ1-3|-
TGTGCCAGCAGCCAAGACCTGTCTGGAAACACCATATATTTT
CASSQDLSGNTIYF
>TRBV28|-|TRBJ2-7|-
TGTGCCAGCAGTTCGGGACCCTACGAGCAGTACTTC
CASSSGPYEQYF
>TRBV27|-|TRBJ1-2|-
TGTGCCAGCAGTTTAGGTCCGGACCTCTTGGATGGCTACACCTTC
CASSLGPDLLDGYTF
>TRBV28|-|TRBJ2-1|-
TGTGCCAGCAGTTTTTTTCGGGACCCAAGAAATGAGCAGTTCTTC
CASSFFRDPRNEQFF